This T cell receptor beta chain stems from a study of identical twins. This clonotype showed up many times. TCRdb fed the 5' RACE reads into MiXCR, producing one record per CDR3 protein. The sample lists 150,000 or so distinct CDR3 sequences, roughly 3.5% occurring once. The germline V gene has CDR1 SNHLY and CDR2 FYNNEI. Between the trimmed V and J ends, which lost 5 bases and 4 bases, there was a span of 14 bases. The CDR3 contains 14 residues. Sequencing was carried out using memory T cells sorted from blood. The V gene is TRBV2, the J gene TRBJ2-5, with D possibly matching TRBD2 (6 bases). This sequence originates from a man between 18 and 35 years old in good health. CDR3 protein: CASSPNMGGETQYF. DNA of the CDR3: TGTGCCAGCAGTCCCAATATGGGAGGAGAGACCCAGTACTTC.